The 27 T cell receptor beta chains below come from one sample, sequenced in a study of shared clonotypes between healthy human individuals. Method: immunoSEQ multiplex PCR; TCRdb's copy keeps in-frame clones and lacks some. This table has some 1.5 million clones, roughly 98% appearing once. The sequenced sample was naive CD4+ T cells sorted from blood. Specified subset: CD45RA+ positively selected. Receptors originate from a man aged 25-40 years in good health.

This clone appeared a single time. The chain couples TRBV15 to TRBJ1-5; D is undetermined. The CDR3 is 12 residues long. V was trimmed by 1 base and J by 6 bases, leaving 4 bases between them. CDR1 LNHNV and CDR2 YYDKDF come from the germline V gene (reference sequence). The CDR3 sequence is CATSRGRQPQHF. CDR3 in DNA: TGTGCCACCAGCAGAGGGCGTCAGCCCCAGCATTTT.

The chain couples TRBV5-1 to TRBJ1-1; 7 nucleotides agree with TRBD1. The ends lost 1 base at V and 0 bases at J; junction bases unmatched: 6. The CDR3 totals 16 residues. CDR1 is SGHRS, CDR2 YFSETQ, per germline. As DNA, the CDR3 is TGCGCCAGCAGCTTGCGCCCTCAGGGGGTGAACACTGAAGCTTTCTTT. Translated, it gives CASSLRPQGVNTEAFF. Variable domain in full (rest from reference TRBV5-1 and TRBJ1-1): KAGVTQTPRYLIKTRGQQVTLSCSPISGHRSVSWYQQTPGQGLQFLFEYFSETQRNKGNFPGRFSGRQFSNSRSEMNVSTLELGDSALYLCASSLRPQGVNTEAFFGQGTRLTVV.

The rearrangement uses TRBV9 and TRBJ2-2; 7 nucleotides match TRBD1. The CDR3 extends over 17 amino acids. CDR1 is SGDLS and CDR2 is YYNGEE in the germline V gene. J was trimmed by 4 bases and V by 3 bases; bases with no gene match: 12. DNA of the CDR3: TGTGCCAGCAGCGCAATAAGGGGGCAATATGGCACCGGGGAGCTGTTTTTT. It translates to CASSAIRGQYGTGELFF.

The J gene is TRBJ2-7, the V gene TRBV18, with TRBD2 matching 12 bases. CDR1 and CDR2 from the germline V gene are KGHSH and LQKENI. CDR3 length equals 15 residues. V lost 3 bases to trimming and J lost 3 bases; unmatched junction nucleotides: 3. The DNA for the CDR3 is TGTGCCAGCTCACCCCGACTAGCGGGGGACTACGAGCAGTACTTC. Translation: CASSPRLAGDYEQYF. The full variable domain, rest sourced from reference TRBV18 and TRBJ2-7, is NAGVMQNPRHLVRRRGQEARLRCSPMKGHSHVYWYRQLPEEGLKFMVYLQKENIIDESGMPKERFSAEFPKEGPSILRIQQVVRGDSAAYFCASSPRLAGDYEQYFGPGTRLTVT.

The rearrangement links TRBV18 to TRBJ2-7; 8 nucleotides line up with TRBD2. The V gene's germline CDR1 is KGHSH and CDR2 LQKENI. V lost 0 bases to trimming and J lost 11 bases; unmatched junction nucleotides: 3. CDR3 length equals 12 residues. The CDR3 sequence: CASSPPGGRKYF. The CDR3 coding sequence is TGTGCCAGCTCACCACCTGGCGGGAGGAAGTACTTC.

The V call is TRBV4-1, the J call TRBJ2-7; TRBD1 matches at 9 bases. V was clipped by 4 bases and J by 6 bases; unmatched bases: 10. Germline lookup yields CDR1 MGHRA and CDR2 YSYEKL. This CDR3 is 15 amino acids long. CDR3 in amino acids: CASSLNTGQGGEQYF. For the CDR3, the DNA is TGCGCCAGCAGCCTCAATACGGGACAGGGCGGCGAGCAGTACTTC.

This clone has only a few counts. The chain has TRBV6-5 and TRBJ2-1, with D perhaps assigned TRBD1 or TRBD2 (5 bases each). Trimming stripped 10 bases from V and 4 bases from J, with 11 bases between. The CDR3 is 12 residues long. Germline loops: CDR1 MNHEY, CDR2 SVGAGI. CDR3 sequence: CATQRGYNEQFF. For the CDR3, the DNA is TGTGCCACCCAGAGGGGTTACAATGAGCAGTTCTTC.

The gene calls are TRBV7-8 and TRBJ2-2; TRBD1 might be the D (6 bases). CDR1 SGHVS and CDR2 FQNEAQ come from the germline V gene. The CDR3 covers 13 residues. V shed 5 bases and J shed 7 bases, with 11 bases lying between them. CDR3 DNA: TGTGCCAGCAGCCTCGGACAGCACGGGGAGCTGTTTTTT. Its translation: CASSLGQHGELFF.

This chain joins TRBV7-6 and TRBJ2-2; 7 bases fit TRBD2. CDR1 is SGHVS and CDR2 is FNYEAQ in the germline V gene. Trimming removed 3 bases from V and 2 bases from J; junction bases left unmatched: 12. The length of the CDR3 is 18 residues. CDR3 region: CASSFLSLGGVNTGELFF. DNA of the CDR3: TGTGCCAGCAGCTTTCTATCACTGGGAGGGGTTAACACCGGGGAGCTGTTTTTT.

In nucleotides, the CDR3 is TGCGCCAGCAGTTATAGCACAGGGGGCTCCTACGAGCAGTACTTC. This sequence encodes CASSYSTGGSYEQYF. This sequence joins TRBV10-2 and TRBJ2-7, with 8 bases matching TRBD1. Germline trimming cut 5 bases from V and 0 bases from J; bases unmatched to any gene: 6. This CDR3 contains 15 residues. The germline CDR1 and CDR2 sequences are WSHSY and SAAADI.

The chain links TRBV5-1 to TRBJ2-1, with D possibly matching TRBD2 (6 bases). Germline CDR1 reads SGHRS; CDR2 reads YFSETQ. CDR3 length equals 14 residues. V was pared by 0 bases and J by 5 bases, with 9 bases between. The CDR3 bases are TGCGCCAGCAGCTTGGCTAGCGAAAACAATGAGCAGTTCTTC. This codes for CASSLASENNEQFF.

V gene TRBV23-1 combines with J gene TRBJ1-3; possible D gene TRBD1, 6 bases. TRBV23-1 is reported as an ORF; its role is uncertain. The CDR3 is 16 residues long. V lost 0 bases and J 1 base, leaving 10 bases between the germline ends. The CDR3 here is CASSQSTGISGNTIYF. The CDR3 DNA reads TGCGCCAGCAGTCAATCGACAGGTATATCTGGAAACACCATATATTTT.

The rearrangement links TRBV27 to TRBJ2-7; D might be TRBD1 (5 bases). The CDR3 has 13 residues. The V gene's germline CDR1 is MNHEY and CDR2 SMNVEV (reference sequence). V shed 3 bases and J shed 3 bases, with 9 bases lying between them. The CDR3 region has the DNA TGTGCCAGCAGTTTTGTAGGGGTCTACGAGCAGTACTTC. It encodes CASSFVGVYEQYF.

The chain joins TRBV2 to TRBJ2-2, with D tentatively TRBD2 (6 bases). V was trimmed by 5 bases and J by 6 bases, leaving 10 bases between them. This CDR3 spans 13 amino acids. Germline CDR1 is SNHLY and CDR2 is FYNNEI. Written as DNA, the CDR3 is TGTGCCAGCAGTCAAACTAGCTCCGGGGAGCTGTTTTTT. It specifies CASSQTSSGELFF.

V and J are TRBV7-9 and TRBJ2-2; TRBD1 aligns across 7 bases. The CDR3 extends over 15 amino acids. CDR1 is SEHNR and CDR2 is FQNEAQ in the germline V gene (reference sequence). Losses at the gene ends were 5 bases for V and 2 bases for J; bases not matched to a gene: 5. CDR3 loop: CASSINRGNTGELFF. CDR3 bases: TGTGCCAGCAGCATTAACAGGGGAAACACCGGGGAGCTGTTTTTT.

V usage is TRBV10-3 and J usage is TRBJ2-7, with 7 bases that match TRBD1. V lost 2 bases, J lost 1 base, and 5 bases stayed unmatched. Germline V gene data show CDR1 as ENHRY and CDR2 as SYGVKD. This CDR3 spans 15 amino acids. The CDR3 DNA reads as TGTGCCATCAGTGAGAGGCAGGGGGAGTCCTACGAGCAGTACTTC. This translates into CAISERQGESYEQYF.

The rearrangement uses TRBV28 and TRBJ2-1, with TRBD1 matching over 7 bases. Unmatched junction bases numbered 1, after V lost 1 base and J lost 7 bases. Looked up from germline, CDR1 is MDHEN and CDR2 is SYDVKM. CDR3 size: 13 residues. The CDR3 sequence: CASSLLQGNEQFF. The CDR3 DNA reads as TGTGCCAGCAGTTTATTACAGGGGAATGAGCAGTTCTTC.

The rearrangement joins TRBV19 to TRBJ1-2; unclear D gene. V was clipped by 3 bases and J by 8 bases, with 10 bases between them. The germline gives CDR1 LNHDA, CDR2 SQIVND (reference sequence). This CDR3 is 12 amino acids long. Written as DNA, the CDR3 is TGTGCCAGTAGTATGGACTACGGAGGCTACACCTTC. It specifies CASSMDYGGYTF.

This chain links TRBV6-5 with TRBJ2-7; 11 bases line up with TRBD2. The CDR3 is 13 amino acids. With V trimmed by 8 bases and J by 3 bases, 3 bases remained unmatched. The germline V gene has CDR1 MNHEY and CDR2 SVGAGI. In DNA, the CDR3 is TGTGCCAGCCAGACTAGCGGGATCTACGAGCAGTACTTC. Amino acids: CASQTSGIYEQYF.

The chain is built from TRBV5-4 and TRBJ2-3; 11 nucleotides agree with TRBD2. Trimming at V came to 5 bases and at J to 5 bases, leaving 7 bases not matched to a gene. The CDR3 is 15 residues long. Germline V lookup: CDR1 SGHNT, CDR2 YYREEE (reference sequence). CDR3 protein: CASSIGTSGKDTQYF. CDR3 nucleotides: TGTGCCAGCAGTATCGGGACTAGCGGAAAAGATACGCAGTATTTT.

The chain couples TRBV9 to TRBJ2-1, with a tentative D call TRBD2 (6 bases). The CDR3 runs to 19 residues. Trimming cost V 5 bases and J 0 bases, with 24 bases left between them. The germline V gene has CDR1 SGDLS and CDR2 YYNGEE. CDR3: CASSPRGVAGAISYNEQFF. The CDR3 DNA follows: TGTGCCAGCAGTCCTCGCGGGGTGGCTGGTGCAATCTCCTACAATGAGCAGTTCTTC.

This clone was seen only once. The chain is built from TRBV5-4 and TRBJ2-7, with 8 bases fitting TRBD1. With V trimmed by 3 bases and J by 2 bases, 10 bases remained unmatched. The germline V gene encodes CDR1 SGHNT and CDR2 YYREEE (reference sequence). The CDR3 has 16 amino acids. CDR3 in DNA: TGTGCCAGCAGCTCGTCCCCAGCAGGGGGCCCCTACGAGCAGTACTTC. Protein: CASSSSPAGGPYEQYF.

The rearrangement links TRBV28 to TRBJ2-2; D remains ambiguous. Germline V gives CDR1 MDHEN, CDR2 SYDVKM. The CDR3 has 13 amino acids. V lost 6 bases and J lost 5, with 10 bases in between. As DNA, the CDR3 is TGTGCCAGCAGCCTGCGCTGGACCGGGGAGCTGTTTTTT. Translated, it gives CASSLRWTGELFF.

As concerns this clone: One end of the junction is discordant with germline, which a read error may explain. The chain employs TRBV5-1 and TRBJ2-1; TRBD2 aligns across 12 bases. The CDR3 loop spans 18 amino acids. Germline assignment: CDR1 SGHRS and CDR2 YFSETQ. In DNA form, the CDR3 reads TGCGCCAGCAGCCTAAGGACTAGCGGGGTGTCCTCCCACAATGAGCAGTTCTTC. This gives the protein CASSLRTSGVSSHNEQFF.

The chain links TRBV6-6 to TRBJ1-4; a possible D gene is TRBD1 (6 bases). V lost 6 bases, J lost 8 bases, and 19 bases lay in between. CDR1 is MNHNY and CDR2 is SVGAGI in the germline V gene (reference sequence). This CDR3 contains 15 residues. As DNA, the CDR3 is TGTGCCAGCAGGATATTTCCCCGGGACACCGAAAAACTGTTTTTT. It codes for CASRIFPRDTEKLFF.

V gene TRBV15 combines with J gene TRBJ2-6, with 7 bases lining up with TRBD1. The germline CDR1 and CDR2 sequences are LNHNV and YYDKDF (reference sequence). The CDR3 length is 18 residues. Trimming at V came to 0 bases and at J to 0 bases, leaving 5 bases not matched to a gene. The CDR3 sequence is CATSRDPDRYSGANVLTF. The CDR3 nucleotides are TGTGCCACCAGCAGAGACCCGGACAGGTACTCTGGGGCCAACGTCCTGACTTTC.

The chain employs TRBV6-1 and TRBJ1-4; 8 nucleotides line up with TRBD1. The CDR3 runs to 15 residues. CDR1 and CDR2 (germline): MNHNS, SASEGT. Germline trimming cut 4 bases from V and 6 bases from J; bases unmatched to any gene: 7. The CDR3: CASSAQGAWDEKLFF. CDR3 in DNA: TGTGCCAGCAGTGCCCAGGGGGCCTGGGATGAAAAACTGTTTTTT.